A single sample gave rise to the 29 T cell receptor beta chains below, sequenced in a study of neurological immune-mediated disorders. TCRdb recomputed calls from the 5' RACE reads with MiXCR, one row per CDR3 protein. The data hold roughly 52,000 distinct CDR3 sequences, with 4% observed a single time. The specimen sequenced was CD4+ T cells from blood. Every receptor here comes from a woman aged 40 to 49 with multiple sclerosis.

This clonotype was recorded many times. The V call is TRBV7-9, the J call TRBJ1-2; 7 bases map to TRBD1. Germline V gives CDR1 SEHNR, CDR2 FQNEAQ (reference sequence). V dropped 5 bases and J dropped 9; count of bases not matched to a gene: 9. This CDR3 is 13 amino acids long. CDR3 amino acids: CASSRRGDSSYTF. In DNA, the CDR3 is TGTGCCAGCAGCCGGAGGGGGGACAGCAGCTACACCTTC. The full variable domain, with the rest looked up from reference TRBV7-9 and TRBJ1-2, is DTGVSQNPRHKITKRGQNVTFRCDPISEHNRLYWYRQTLGQGPEFLTYFQNEAQLEKSRLLSDRFSAERPKGSFSTLEIQRTEQGDSAMYLCASSRRGDSSYTFGSGTRLTVV.

The rearrangement joins TRBV6-6 to TRBJ1-1; D remains ambiguous. Germline V gene data show CDR1 as MNHNY and CDR2 as SVGAGI (reference sequence). CDR3 length: 13 amino acids. Deletions cut 7 bases from V and 1 base from J, with 10 bases between. The CDR3 is CASTPAQNTEAFF. The CDR3 DNA sequence: TGTGCCAGCACCCCTGCCCAGAACACTGAAGCTTTCTTT.

In this sample, this clonotype turned up many times. The chain combines TRBV2 with TRBJ1-5, with 7 bases that match TRBD1. CDR1 and CDR2 (germline): SNHLY, FYNNEI. Trimming at V came to 5 bases and at J to 0 bases, leaving 4 bases not matched to a gene. The CDR3 has 15 residues. The CDR3 DNA sequence: TGTGCCAGCAGTAGGGGGCAGGTTAGCAATCAGCCCCAGCATTTT. Protein sequence: CASSRGQVSNQPQHF.

In its sample, this clonotype was seen many times. The chain uses TRBV12-3 or TRBV12-4 and TRBJ1-3; D gene uncertain. The CDR3 is 14 residues long. The V gene lost 1 base and the J gene lost 4 bases, with 8 bases spanning the gap. DNA of the CDR3: TGTGCCAGCAGTTTAGGGTTTTTGGGAAACACCATATATTTT. It translates to CASSLGFLGNTIYF.

This chain connects TRBV29-1 to TRBJ2-3; tentatively, D is TRBD1 (6 bases). Germline V gives CDR1 SQVTM, CDR2 ANQGSEA. The V gene lost 6 bases and the J gene lost 0 bases, with 16 bases spanning the gap. The CDR3 runs to 15 residues. CDR3 in amino acids: CSVAPRGPSTDTQYF. The CDR3 DNA sequence: TGCAGCGTGGCCCCCAGGGGACCGAGCACAGATACGCAGTATTTT.

This clonotype showed up many times. The chain uses TRBV11-2 and TRBJ1-2; D gene ambiguous. The CDR3 extends over 14 amino acids. Germline V gives CDR1 SGHAT, CDR2 FQNNGV. V lost 0 bases and J lost 9, with 14 bases in between. The CDR3 DNA follows: TGTGCCAGCAGCTTAGATTCCGCTACCAGCAGCTACACCTTC. Translated, it gives CASSLDSATSSYTF.

The table lists this clonotype with many counts. The V call is TRBV7-9, the J call TRBJ2-3; D is perhaps TRBD2 (6 bases). In germline, CDR1 is SEHNR, CDR2 FQNEAQ (reference sequence). The CDR3 is 16 residues long. Deletions cut 1 base from V and 2 bases from J, with 13 bases between. The CDR3 here is CASSLVRLGSTDTQYF. The CDR3, as DNA: TGTGCCAGCAGCTTAGTCCGACTAGGATCCACAGATACGCAGTATTTT.

This clonotype was counted many times. The V gene is TRBV5-5, the J gene TRBJ1-4, with a weak D call TRBD1 (5 bases). Germline V gene data show CDR1 as SGHKS and CDR2 as YYEKEE (reference sequence). V lost 0 bases to trimming and J lost 8 bases, with 14 bases between them. There are 15 residues in the CDR3. CDR3 nucleotide sequence: TGTGCCAGCAGCTTGGGAGGGGCCCTTCGGGAAAAACTGTTTTTT. It encodes CASSLGGALREKLFF.

In its sample, this clonotype was seen many times. The V gene is TRBV29-1, the J gene TRBJ2-1; 10 nucleotides line up with TRBD1. This CDR3 is 13 amino acids long. Germline assignment: CDR1 SQVTM and CDR2 ANQGSEA. The trim removed 6 bases at V and 3 bases at J, leaving 2 bases unmatched. The CDR3 loop reads CSVDRGLYNEQFF. The CDR3 DNA reads as TGCAGCGTAGACAGGGGGCTCTACAATGAGCAGTTCTTC.

This clonotype was detected ten times or more. This chain uses TRBV20-1 with TRBJ1-2; 7 nucleotides agree with TRBD1. This CDR3 region has 13 residues. V was clipped by 0 bases and J by 9 bases; unmatched bases: 7. The germline V gene encodes CDR1 DFQATT and CDR2 SNEGSKA (reference sequence). In DNA, the CDR3 is TGCAGTGCTAGAGAAGAGGGGGCGCAAAGCTACACCTTC. The encoded protein is CSAREEGAQSYTF.

This clonotype showed up many times. The chain employs TRBV5-1 and TRBJ1-1; no reliable D call. This CDR3 is 13 amino acids long. Germline CDR1 and CDR2: SGHRS and YFSETQ. The ends were cut back, 4 bases at V and 3 bases at J, with 10 bases in the middle. The CDR3 coding sequence is TGCGCCAGCAGCCCCGCGGTGGACACTGAAGCTTTCTTT. Translation: CASSPAVDTEAFF.

This clonotype appeared many times. The chain employs TRBV29-1 and TRBJ2-6; D not certain. Germline assignment: CDR1 SQVTM and CDR2 ANQGSEA. The CDR3 loop spans 14 amino acids. V shed 1 base and J shed 1 base, with 5 bases lying between them. In nucleotides, the CDR3 is TGCAGCGTTGAAGCCCAATCTGGGGCCAACGTCCTGACTTTC. Protein product: CSVEAQSGANVLTF.

This clonotype was detected many times. V and J are TRBV6-5 and TRBJ2-3; D is ambiguous. Trimming cost V 5 bases and J 2 bases, with 11 bases left between them. CDR1 and CDR2 from the germline V gene are MNHEY and SVGAGI. CDR3 length equals 14 residues. The DNA for the CDR3 is TGTGCCAGCAGTCAAAGGGCCCACACAGATACGCAGTATTTT. Translated, it gives CASSQRAHTDTQYF.

This clonotype was counted ten times or more. The rearrangement links TRBV20-1 to TRBJ2-7, with D possibly TRBD2 on 6 matching bases. V gave up 5 bases and J gave up 3 bases, with 20 bases separating them. The CDR3 spans 15 residues. Germline CDR1 and CDR2: DFQATT and SNEGSKA (reference sequence). Written as DNA, the CDR3 is TGCAGTGCTGGGGGACGGGGGAGAGACGGCTACGAGCAGTACTTC. It codes for CSAGGRGRDGYEQYF.

This clonotype has a count of ten or more. The chain combines TRBV5-1 with TRBJ2-7, with D possibly called TRBD1 or TRBD2 (6 bases each). The CDR3 extends over 15 amino acids. V lost 4 bases and J lost 4, with 18 bases in between. Germline V gives CDR1 SGHRS, CDR2 YFSETQ. Here the CDR3 DNA reads TGCGCCAGCAGCCCCTCGGGGGCTAAAGGGTACGAGCAGTACTTC. This gives the protein CASSPSGAKGYEQYF.

In this sample, this clonotype turned up many times. This chain connects TRBV4-1 to TRBJ1-2; the D is unclear. Trimming took off 1 base at V and 4 bases at J, with 13 bases between the two ends. This CDR3 region has 15 residues. Per the germline V gene, CDR1 is MGHRA and CDR2 is YSYEKL. CDR3 sequence (DNA): TGCGCCAGCAGCCAAGCGTTCAGGTCTTTCTATGGCTACACCTTC. Translation gives CASSQAFRSFYGYTF.

This clonotype was detected many times. The rearrangement joins TRBV2 to TRBJ2-1; 7 bases map to TRBD2. The CDR3 is made up of 14 amino acids. V lost 6 bases to trimming and J lost 7 bases; unmatched junction nucleotides: 9. Germline-derived CDR1 and CDR2 are SNHLY and FYNNEI. The DNA for the CDR3 is TGTGCCAGCAGATTTTTCGGGACTACGAATGAGCAGTTCTTC. Translation gives CASRFFGTTNEQFF.

This clonotype was found many times. The CDR3 loop is CSAEGGTAYEQYF. The CDR3 DNA follows: TGCAGTGCTGAAGGAGGGACAGCCTACGAGCAGTACTTC. This rearrangement joins TRBV20-1 to TRBJ2-7; TRBD1 is a possible D gene (7 bases). This CDR3 is 13 amino acids long. V was shortened by 5 bases and J by 2 bases, with 13 bases between the two germline ends. Germline lookup yields CDR1 DFQATT and CDR2 SNEGSKA (reference sequence).

The sample holds many counts of this clonotype. The gene calls are TRBV18 and TRBJ1-5; D not resolved. Germline V gene lookup returns CDR1 KGHSH and CDR2 LQKENI. Between the trimmed V and J ends, which lost 3 bases and 2 bases, there was a span of 11 bases. The length of the CDR3 is 15 residues. The CDR3 loop reads CASSPMASGNQPQHF. In DNA form, the CDR3 reads TGTGCCAGCTCACCGATGGCTTCGGGCAATCAGCCCCAGCATTTT.

Ten or more counts support this clonotype. The chain is built from TRBV5-1 and TRBJ2-5; no clear D. The CDR3 is 13 amino acids. Between the trimmed V and J ends, which lost 3 bases and 0 bases, there was a span of 6 bases. Per the germline V gene, CDR1 is SGHRS and CDR2 is YFSETQ. The CDR3 loop is CASSSRYQETQYF. The CDR3 DNA is TGCGCCAGCAGCTCCCGGTACCAAGAGACCCAGTACTTC.

This clonotype was seen a handful of times. V and J are TRBV6-1 and TRBJ1-5, with 8 bases that match TRBD1. The germline gives CDR1 MNHNS, CDR2 SASEGT. Trimming removed 4 bases from V and 7 bases from J; junction bases left unmatched: 6. CDR3 size: 14 residues. In nucleotides, the CDR3 is TGTGCCAGCAGTGTTTGGACAGGGAAACAGCCCCAGCATTTT. This encodes CASSVWTGKQPQHF.

This clonotype has at least ten counts. Germline is not matched at one junction end, which may reflect a read error. The chain links TRBV10-3 to TRBJ2-7, with 9 positions matching TRBD1. The CDR3 covers 13 residues. Germline V lookup: CDR1 ENHRY, CDR2 SYGVKD. The CDR3 DNA is TGTGCCATCAGTGAGTCGGACAGGGGAGGACTTAACTTC. Encoded protein: CAISESDRGGLNF.

This clonotype was picked up many times. This chain uses TRBV6-5 with TRBJ2-7; D tentatively reads TRBD1 or TRBD2 (5 bases each). V lost 6 bases and J lost 2, with 14 bases in between. The CDR3 contains 14 residues. Germline assignment: CDR1 MNHEY and CDR2 SVGAGI. The CDR3 region is CASRGDPAAYEQYF. The CDR3 DNA sequence: TGTGCCAGCAGGGGGGACCCGGCTGCCTACGAGCAGTACTTC.

This clonotype showed up many times. The chain carries TRBV5-5 and TRBJ2-7, with D maybe TRBD1 (6 bases). The CDR3 totals 14 residues. Germline lookup yields CDR1 SGHKS and CDR2 YYEKEE (reference sequence). Deletions cut 6 bases from V and 7 bases from J, with 20 bases between. The CDR3 loop reads CASTHPTHREEQYF. CDR3 nucleotide sequence: TGTGCCAGCACCCATCCTACACACAGGGAGGAGCAGTACTTC.

This clonotype showed up many times. V is TRBV10-2 and J is TRBJ1-1; 7 bases are a match to TRBD1. This CDR3 region has 12 residues. Per germline, CDR1 WSHSY and CDR2 SAAADI. After removal of 3 bases from V and 12 bases from J, the junction contained 7 bases not matched to a gene. The CDR3 spells CASSDPQGPTFF. The CDR3 region has the DNA TGCGCCAGCAGTGACCCACAGGGGCCCACTTTCTTT.

There are many counts of this clonotype. The chain is built from TRBV15 and TRBJ1-2; D is undetermined. V lost 1 base and J 2 bases, leaving 8 bases between the germline ends. This CDR3 spans 14 amino acids. Germline V gene data show CDR1 as LNHNV and CDR2 as YYDKDF (reference sequence). CDR3 DNA sequence: TGTGCCACCAGCAGAGGTCTGGGGAACTATGGCTACACCTTC. Protein product: CATSRGLGNYGYTF.

This clonotype was recorded at least ten times. The J gene is TRBJ1-6, the V gene TRBV29-1, with 8 bases identical to TRBD1. Germline values: CDR1 SQVTM, CDR2 ANQGSEA. V lost 4 bases to trimming and J lost 6 bases; unmatched junction nucleotides: 2. The CDR3 has 13 amino acids. For the CDR3, the DNA is TGCAGCGTTGCGGACAGGGCTAATTCACCCCTCCACTTT. As protein: CSVADRANSPLHF. Using reference TRBV29-1 and TRBJ1-6 for the parts outside the CDR3, the full variable domain is SAVISQKPSRDICQRGTSLTIQCQVDSQVTMMFWYRQQPGQSLTLIATANQGSEATYESGFVIDKFPISRPNLTFSTLTVSNMSPEDSSIYLCSVADRANSPLHFGNGTRLTVT.

This clonotype was found many times. The chain has TRBV5-1 and TRBJ1-3; D gene ambiguous. Germline values: CDR1 SGHRS, CDR2 YFSETQ. This CDR3 region has 15 residues. Deletions cut 0 bases from V and 2 bases from J, with 9 bases between. CDR3 protein: CASSLANRAGNTIYF. The CDR3 nucleotides are TGCGCCAGCAGCTTGGCCAACCGGGCTGGAAACACCATATATTTT.

At least ten counts were recorded for this clonotype. The chain combines TRBV5-1 with TRBJ2-7; D assignment may be TRBD1 or TRBD2 (5 bases each). The CDR3 runs to 15 residues. Trimming cost V 3 bases and J 6 bases, with 19 bases left between them. Per germline, CDR1 SGHRS and CDR2 YFSETQ. CDR3 coding DNA: TGCGCCAGCAGCTCCAGGGCGGGTTTGGGGACCGAGCAGTACTTC. Encoded protein: CASSSRAGLGTEQYF.